A selection of T cell receptor beta chains follows, all from one sample in a study of neoadjuvant anti-PD-1 for oral cavity cancer. Clones were sequenced by immunoSEQ multiplex PCR, and TCRdb holds only the in-frame ones, with some missing. Found here are some 29,000 clones, around four fifths of them singletons; the top ten hold around 3%. Sequenced here: PBMCs, sampled after nivolumab (anti-PD-1) treatment. The receptors come from a person between 40 and 85 years old with oral cavity squamous cell carcinoma. Both conserved end residues are part of each CDR3. Each record gives: V gene, J gene, D gene, clone size, CDR3 protein, CDR3 DNA. D genes are given only for firm matches. Size tells how often a clone was seen (once, few, many) or the class of an expanded clone, and some rows leave it out.

V: TRBV6-1
J: TRBJ2-6
D: -
size: -
CDR3: CASSEKAPSSGANVLTF
DNA: TGTGCCAGCAGTGAAAAGGCTCCTAGCTCTGGGGCCAACGTCCTGACTTTC

V: TRBV28
J: TRBJ1-1
D: -
size: -
CDR3: CASSVNTEAFF
DNA: TGTGCCAGCAGTGTAAACACTGAAGCTTTCTTT

V: TRBV19
J: TRBJ1-2
D: TRBD1
size: -
CDR3: CASSSRQGNYGYTF
DNA: TGTGCCAGTAGTAGTCGACAGGGGAACTATGGCTACACCTTC

V: TRBV20-1
J: TRBJ1-1
D: -
size: -
CDR3: CSARRNTEAFF
DNA: TGCAGTGCGAGGAGGAACACTGAAGCTTTCTTT

V: TRBV6-5
J: TRBJ1-5
D: -
size: -
CDR3: CASSYGKSNQPQHF
DNA: TGTGCCAGCAGTTACGGGAAGAGCAATCAGCCCCAGCATTTT

V: TRBV4-2
J: TRBJ2-1
D: TRBD2
size: -
CDR3: CASSQDWSGGAFNEQFF
DNA: TGTGCCAGCAGCCAAGATTGGAGCGGGGGAGCCTTCAATGAGCAGTTCTTC

V: TRBV10-2
J: TRBJ2-7
D: -
size: -
CDR3: CASSVGGLGYEQYF
DNA: TGCGCCAGCAGTGTAGGAGGCCTAGGCTACGAGCAGTACTTC

V: TRBV4-3
J: TRBJ1-5
D: -
size: few
CDR3: CASSQDWGQDQHF
DNA: TGCGCCAGCAGCCAAGATTGGGGGCAAGACCAGCATTTT

V: TRBV6-1
J: TRBJ2-5
D: -
size: -
CDR3: CASGVRAQETQYF
DNA: TGTGCCAGCGGGGTCCGGGCACAAGAGACCCAGTACTTC

V: TRBV5-8
J: TRBJ1-6
D: -
size: -
CDR3: CASSFVGITRSPLHF
DNA: TGTGCCAGCAGCTTTGTTGGGATTACAAGATCACCCCTCCACTTT

V: TRBV4-1
J: TRBJ1-4
D: -
size: -
CDR3: CASSQTPEVGPATNEKLFF
DNA: TGCGCCAGCAGCCAAACACCCGAAGTGGGGCCTGCAACTAATGAAAAACTGTTTTTT

V: TRBV13
J: TRBJ2-1
D: -
size: -
CDR3: CASELTLQGSYNEQFF
DNA: TGTGCCAGCGAGCTAACTCTGCAGGGTTCCTACAATGAGCAGTTCTTC

V: TRBV7-2
J: TRBJ1-1
D: -
size: once
CDR3: CASSDGANTEAFF
DNA: TGTGCCAGCAGCGACGGGGCGAACACTGAAGCTTTCTTT

V: TRBV27
J: TRBJ2-7
D: TRBD1
size: few
CDR3: CASRFGDSYQNEQYF
DNA: TGTGCCAGCAGATTTGGGGACAGCTATCAAAACGAGCAGTACTTC

V: TRBV4-1
J: TRBJ2-3
D: TRBD1
size: -
CDR3: CASSQGVWTGIIRDTQYF
DNA: TGCGCCAGCAGCCAAGGGGTTTGGACAGGGATTATTAGGGATACGCAGTATTTT

V: TRBV4-3
J: TRBJ2-1
D: TRBD2
size: -
CDR3: CASSQESGDGRDEQFF
DNA: TGCGCCAGCAGCCAAGAGTCGGGGGACGGGAGGGATGAGCAGTTCTTC

V: TRBV10-3
J: TRBJ2-2
D: TRBD1
size: once
CDR3: CAIRGQTNTGELFF
DNA: TGTGCCATCAGGGGACAGACCAACACCGGGGAGCTGTTTTTT

V: TRBV5-1
J: TRBJ1-1
D: -
size: -
CDR3: CASSPGTLNTEAFF
DNA: TGCGCCAGCAGCCCCGGGACACTTAACACTGAAGCTTTCTTT

V: TRBV10-3
J: TRBJ2-3
D: TRBD2
size: -
CDR3: CAISESGSGGAPDTQYF
DNA: TGTGCCATCAGTGAGTCGGGTAGCGGGGGGGCCCCAGATACGCAGTATTTT